The present T cell receptor (beta chain) was sequenced within a study of OX40 agonist ivuxolimab in advanced cancers. Generated by immunoSEQ multiplex PCR, the TCRdb table keeps only in-frame clones and is missing some. Of approximately 88,000 clones listed, roughly 90% are singletons. Germline CDR1 and CDR2: SGHVS and FQNEAQ. Germline trimming cut 1 base from V and 6 bases from J; bases unmatched to any gene: 7. There are 16 residues in the CDR3. This receptor was identified in an adult with an advanced solid tumor such as melanoma, head and neck, liver or kidney cancer. The sample was CD4+ or CD8+ T cells sorted from blood, taken in a trial of the OX40 agonist ivuxolimab. The rearrangement links TRBV7-8 to TRBJ1-5; 9 nucleotides line up with TRBD1. CDR3 residues: CASSLVGGGQGQPQHF. The CDR3 region has the DNA TGTGCCAGCAGCTTAGTGGGAGGGGGACAGGGTCAGCCCCAGCATTTT.